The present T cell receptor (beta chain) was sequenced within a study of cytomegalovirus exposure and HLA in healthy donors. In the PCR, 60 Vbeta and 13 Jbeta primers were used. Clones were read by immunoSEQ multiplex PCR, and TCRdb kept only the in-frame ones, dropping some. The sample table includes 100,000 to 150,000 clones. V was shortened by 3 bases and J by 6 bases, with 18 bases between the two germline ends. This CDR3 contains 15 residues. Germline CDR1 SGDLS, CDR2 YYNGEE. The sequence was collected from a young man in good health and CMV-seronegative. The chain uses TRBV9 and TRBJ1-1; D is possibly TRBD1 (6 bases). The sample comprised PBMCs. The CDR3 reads CASSAYAGGGPEAFF. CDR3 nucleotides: TGTGCCAGCAGCGCCTATGCGGGAGGGGGGCCTGAAGCTTTCTTT.